Listed here are 25 T cell receptor beta chains from one sample, sequenced in a study of T cell repertoires in cytomegalovirus infection. These TCRs' antigens remain unknown. TCRdb fed the reads into MiXCR, producing one record per CDR3 protein. The sample consists of roughly 800,000 distinct CDR3 sequences, 25% to 30% of them appearing once. Sequenced here: cultured CD8+ T cells from PBMCs, sampled from culture after CMV antigen stimulation. Receptors were obtained from a human donor in good health (CMV status not recorded). Some clones in this sample may be carry-over from other donors' samples.

The CDR3 loop is CSARDRTEAQETQYF. As DNA, the CDR3 is TGCAGTGCTAGAGATCGTACCGAAGCTCAAGAGACCCAGTACTTC. The J gene is TRBJ2-5, the V gene TRBV20-1; D gene uncertain. This CDR3 region has 15 residues. Germline-derived CDR1 and CDR2 are DFQATT and SNEGSKA (reference sequence). The germline V and J ends were trimmed by 0 bases and 2 bases, with 13 bases remaining between them.

This sequence joins TRBV19 and TRBJ2-1; the D is unclear. This CDR3 comprises 14 residues. Deletions cut 4 bases from V and 8 bases from J, with 15 bases between. Germline values: CDR1 LNHDA, CDR2 SQIVND (reference sequence). Here the CDR3 DNA reads TGTGCCAGTAGTACCGGACGTTTTACGGATGAGCAGTTCTTC. This gives the protein CASSTGRFTDEQFF.

V gene TRBV5-5 combines with J gene TRBJ1-1; D is ambiguous. The CDR3 sequence is 14 residues long. V lost 4 bases and J lost 4, with 14 bases in between. CDR1 is SGHKS, CDR2 YYEKEE, per germline (reference sequence). CDR3 residues: CASSPPGRSTEAFF. The CDR3 bases are TGTGCCAGCAGCCCACCCGGGAGGAGCACTGAAGCTTTCTTT. Filled out from reference TRBV5-5 and TRBJ1-1, the complete variable domain reads DAGVTQSPTHLIKTRGQQVTLRCSPISGHKSVSWYQQVLGQGPQFIFQYYEKEERGRGNFPDRFSARQFPNYSSELNVNALLLGDSALYLCASSPPGRSTEAFFGQGTRLTVV.

This clonotype has ten or more counts. The V gene is TRBV7-2, the J gene TRBJ1-2; no reliable D call. This CDR3 spans 13 amino acids. The V gene's germline CDR1 is SGHTA and CDR2 FQGNSA. The ends were cut back, 1 base at V and 7 bases at J, with 10 bases in the middle. The CDR3 loop reads CASSLEPARGYTF. The CDR3, as DNA: TGTGCCAGCAGCTTAGAACCCGCCCGTGGCTACACCTTC.

The V and J genes are TRBV27 and TRBJ1-2, with TRBD1 matching over 11 bases. Germline trimming cut 3 bases from V and 2 bases from J; bases unmatched to any gene: 2. In germline, CDR1 is MNHEY, CDR2 SMNVEV (reference sequence). This CDR3 is 15 amino acids long. In DNA form, the CDR3 reads TGTGCCAGCAGTTTCGGGACAGGGGGAAACTATGGCTACACCTTC. Its translation is CASSFGTGGNYGYTF.

In this sample, this clonotype turned up a few times. This sequence joins TRBV6-6 and TRBJ1-1; D perhaps matches TRBD1 (6 bases). The length of the CDR3 is 14 residues. Germline-derived CDR1 and CDR2 are MNHNY and SVGAGI (reference sequence). V gave up 7 bases and J gave up 1 base, with 13 bases separating them. The CDR3: CASTLARGNTEAFF. The CDR3 region has the DNA TGTGCCAGCACCCTAGCCAGGGGGAACACTGAAGCTTTCTTT.

This clonotype has more than one count but fewer than ten. The chain employs TRBV2 and TRBJ1-2, with a tentative D call TRBD1 (6 bases). This CDR3 is 13 amino acids long. Trimming shortened V by 8 bases and J by 8 bases, and 18 bases separated the two germline ends. In germline, CDR1 is SNHLY, CDR2 FYNNEI. The CDR3 bases are TGTGCCAGCTCTAGGGGGGGAAGGACGGGCTACACCTTC. This codes for CASSRGGRTGYTF.

This clonotype was observed a single time. The chain employs TRBV6-8 and TRBJ2-1; 8 bases map to TRBD1. The CDR3 loop spans 14 amino acids. With 6 bases clipped from V and 9 bases from J, the junction kept 10 bases outside the gene matches. CDR1 and CDR2 from the germline V gene are MNHGY and SAAAGT. The CDR3 here is CASSYGADRVEQFF. The DNA of the CDR3 is TGTGCCAGCAGCTATGGAGCGGACAGGGTTGAGCAGTTCTTC.

This clonotype came up many times. This sequence joins TRBV7-2 and TRBJ2-2; D not certain. The CDR3 has 15 amino acids. Germline CDR1 reads SGHTA; CDR2 reads FQGNSA. Trimming removed 1 base at V and 1 base at J, with 7 bases between. DNA for the CDR3: TGTGCCAGCAGCTTAGTTGGCAGGAACACCGGGGAGCTGTTTTTT. It specifies CASSLVGRNTGELFF.

This clonotype was counted between two and nine times. The chain uses TRBV27 and TRBJ2-5; TRBD1 aligns across 9 bases. CDR1 and CDR2 from the germline V gene are MNHEY and SMNVEV (reference sequence). The CDR3 is made up of 15 amino acids. The V and J ends lost 6 bases and 2 bases, in that order; junction bases with no gene match: 7. CDR3 in amino acids: CASRYLTGGQETQYF. CDR3 nucleotides: TGTGCCAGCAGATATTTGACAGGGGGGCAAGAGACCCAGTACTTC.

V usage is TRBV12-3 or TRBV12-4 and J usage is TRBJ2-1; the D gene is possibly TRBD2 (6 bases). With 5 bases removed from V and 7 bases from J, the gap between germline ends came to 21 bases. The CDR3 is 16 residues long. CDR3 sequence: CASSPPGRLRENEQFF. In DNA form, the CDR3 reads TGTGCCAGCAGTCCCCCGGGGCGGCTGCGGGAAAATGAGCAGTTCTTC.

This clonotype was found a few times. The V and J genes are TRBV7-9 and TRBJ2-1; 9 nucleotides align to TRBD2. Losses at the gene ends were 7 bases for V and 6 bases for J; bases not matched to a gene: 19. This CDR3 has 18 amino acids. CDR1 and CDR2 from the germline V gene are SEHNR and FQNEAQ (reference sequence). DNA for the CDR3: TGTGCCAGCATCCCCCAACAGGTAGCGGGGGCTTACCTCAATGAGCAGTTCTTC. This sequence encodes CASIPQQVAGAYLNEQFF.

The V and J genes are TRBV7-9 and TRBJ1-1; perhaps TRBD1 as D (6 bases). The CDR3 totals 17 residues. V lost 5 bases, J lost 3 bases, and 22 bases lay in between. Per germline, CDR1 SEHNR and CDR2 FQNEAQ (reference sequence). CDR3 sequence: CASSAPYREGKHTEAFF. The CDR3 nucleotides read TGTGCCAGCAGCGCGCCGTACAGGGAAGGGAAACACACTGAAGCTTTCTTT.

V gene TRBV7-9 combines with J gene TRBJ1-4; 7 bases agree with TRBD1. Per the germline V gene, CDR1 is SEHNR and CDR2 is FQNEAQ (reference sequence). Trimming cost V 5 bases and J 4 bases; bases outside gene matches: 4. CDR3 length: 14 residues. The CDR3 spells CASSRGQVNEKLFF. The CDR3 region has the DNA TGTGCCAGCAGCCGTGGACAGGTTAATGAAAAACTGTTTTTT.

This chain connects TRBV27 to TRBJ1-1; 7 bases map to TRBD1. The V segment lost 7 bases and the J segment 0 bases; nucleotides outside the gene matches: 11. The CDR3 runs 16 residues. Germline V gives CDR1 MNHEY, CDR2 SMNVEV (reference sequence). The chain's CDR3 is CASTPLLGGLNTEAFF. CDR3 DNA: TGTGCCAGCACCCCCCTTCTAGGGGGCTTGAACACTGAAGCTTTCTTT.

Written as DNA, the CDR3 is TGTGCCAGCAGCCAAGTGGTCGGGTATGATGAGCAGTTCTTC. This codes for CASSQVVGYDEQFF. The chain links TRBV3-1 to TRBJ2-1; D gene uncertain. CDR3 size: 14 residues. Germline V gene data show CDR1 as LGHDT and CDR2 as YNNKEL (reference sequence). V was shortened by 1 base and J by 8 bases, with 12 bases between the two germline ends.

This chain uses TRBV24-1 with TRBJ2-2; D ambiguous. In germline, CDR1 is KGHDR, CDR2 SFDVKD. The CDR3 consists of 12 residues. V gave up 4 bases and J gave up 1 base, with 0 bases separating them. CDR3 region: CATSENTGELFF. Written as DNA, the CDR3 is TGTGCCACCAGTGAGAACACCGGGGAGCTGTTTTTT.

The chain has TRBV7-9 and TRBJ2-7; D unresolved. The CDR3 is 13 residues long. Germline V lookup: CDR1 SEHNR, CDR2 FQNEAQ (reference sequence). V was clipped by 6 bases and J by 0 bases, with 9 bases between them. The CDR3: CASRADGSYEQYV. CDR3 nucleotide sequence: TGTGCCAGCAGGGCGGACGGCTCCTACGAGCAGTACGTC.

The chain carries TRBV9 and TRBJ2-1, with D perhaps given as TRBD1 or TRBD2 (5 bases each). Trimming removed 0 bases from V and 5 bases from J, with 12 bases in between. Germline CDR1 reads SGDLS; CDR2 reads YYNGEE. The CDR3 runs 15 residues. CDR3 bases: TGTGCCAGCAGCGTAGGAGGGGCAAAAAACAATGAGCAGTTCTTC. Its protein product is CASSVGGAKNNEQFF.

This clonotype showed up just a few times. This rearrangement joins TRBV4-3 to TRBJ2-3, with a weak D call TRBD1 (6 bases). Germline values: CDR1 LGHNA, CDR2 YSLEER. V was shortened by 3 bases and J by 1 base, with 11 bases between the two germline ends. The CDR3 covers 15 residues. The CDR3 DNA sequence: TGCGCCAGCAGCCAGCAACAGGGTGGCACAGATACGCAGTATTTT. Its translation is CASSQQQGGTDTQYF.

This chain connects TRBV6-1 to TRBJ1-2; tentatively, D is TRBD1 (5 bases). Looked up from germline, CDR1 is MNHNS and CDR2 is SASEGT. V was clipped by 8 bases and J by 7 bases, with 20 bases between them. CDR3 length: 14 amino acids. CDR3 DNA sequence: TGTGCCAGCCATACCGGGACGCCCCGTGGTGGCTACACCTTC. Translating it yields CASHTGTPRGGYTF.

In its sample, this clonotype was seen many times. The CDR3 loop is CASSPTGTGWELQETQYF. The CDR3 nucleotides are TGTGCCAGCAGTCCGACCGGGACAGGATGGGAGTTACAAGAGACCCAGTACTTC. This chain connects TRBV12-3 or TRBV12-4 to TRBJ2-5; 8 bases are shared with TRBD1. This CDR3 has 18 residues. V shed 5 bases, J shed 2 bases, and the junction held 16 bases outside the gene matches.

This clonotype was seen a few times. The rearrangement links TRBV4-2 to TRBJ1-2; D uncertain. V shed 1 base and J shed 2 bases, with 8 bases lying between them. Germline CDR1 and CDR2: LGHNA and YNFKEQ. CDR3 length equals 14 residues. The CDR3 spells CASSQGAENYGYTF. CDR3 coding DNA: TGTGCCAGCAGCCAAGGGGCAGAAAACTATGGCTACACCTTC.

V and J are TRBV24-1 and TRBJ2-5, with 15 bases lining up with TRBD2. CDR3 length equals 18 residues. Germline V gene data show CDR1 as KGHDR and CDR2 as SFDVKD. V shed 4 bases and J 0 bases; nucleotides not matched to a gene: 5. CDR3 in DNA: TGTGCCACCAGTGACGGGACTAGCGGGGGGCTGTACCAAGAGACCCAGTACTTC. As protein: CATSDGTSGGLYQETQYF.

The chain joins TRBV4-1 to TRBJ1-2; D is possibly TRBD1 (5 bases). Germline V CDR1 and CDR2: MGHRA, YSYEKL. V was cut by 4 bases and J by 7 bases, with 16 bases left in between. This CDR3 region has 14 residues. CDR3 amino acids: CASSPKMGRVGYTF. Written as DNA, the CDR3 is TGCGCCAGCAGCCCCAAAATGGGACGGGTTGGCTACACCTTC.